Only a few counts were recorded for the clone carrying this T cell receptor (beta chain). Its matching antigen is unknown. Per the germline V gene, CDR1 is LGHNA and CDR2 is YSLEER. Trimming at V came to 3 bases and at J to 3 bases, leaving 8 bases not matched to a gene. This CDR3 comprises 17 residues. The data originate from a study of T-cell memory formation after mild COVID-19. Study-level background: For the most part, TCR clusters were specific to one donor.

Study-level points and caveats: Clones that contracted clustered mainly in CM and EM if CD4+ and in EMRA if CD8+. There was a balanced CD4/CD8 profile in clones contracting day 15 to 85, and later expanders leaned CD4+.

A 5'RACE reaction primed in the constant segment made cDNA libraries of TCR alpha and TCR beta, and these carried sample barcodes and UMIs. TCRdb independently ran MiXCR on the 5' RACE reads; one entry per CDR3 protein. The table has 450,000 to 650,000 distinct CDR3 sequences, about a fifth seen once. This receptor was identified in an adult woman who had mild COVID-19 (a few samples of this study predate the infection). Cell type and time point are not known. The sequenced sample consisted of PBMCs or a T cell subset sorted from them (not recorded which). The V gene is TRBV4-3, the J gene TRBJ2-7; TRBD2 matches 13 bases. The CDR3, as DNA: TGCGCCAGCAGCCAGCATAGCGGGACTAGCGGGATCTACGAGCAGTACTTC. Residues: CASSQHSGTSGIYEQYF.